This TCR beta chain is drawn from a study of blood T cells in healthy people across ages. About the research overall: Capturing about one barcoded beta molecule per two T cells was achieved by template switching. Study-wide findings and caveats: Strong correlation existed between TCR beta diversity and naive T cell percentage.

The second PCR ran about 6 to 11 cycles with a sample-barcoded 5' primer and J-beta primers. One entry per CDR3 protein results from TCRdb running MiXCR on the 5' RACE reads. Of approximately 580,000 distinct CDR3 sequences listed, 20% to 30% were seen once; the top ten hold approximately 8.7%. V lost 5 bases to trimming and J lost 10 bases; unmatched junction nucleotides: 8. This CDR3 is built from 15 residues. Germline V gene data show CDR1 as SGHAT and CDR2 as FQNNGV. A few counts support this clonotype. As yet, its antigen is unknown. The same specimen was also included in a second study, on T cells of mothers and their children. This second study says: A few mothers and their six children, all healthy Caucasians, donated. None of the identified T cell clones proved to be persistent microchimeric clones.

The rearrangement links TRBV11-2 to TRBJ1-6; 10 bases are a match to TRBD1. Material: blood. The sequence came from a boy aged 10-17 years in good health. CDR3 sequence: CASSTPTGGGSPLHF. The CDR3 nucleotides are TGTGCCAGCAGCACCCCGACAGGGGGCGGATCACCCCTCCACTTT.